The 25 T cell receptor beta chains in this list originate from one sample, sequenced in a study of T cell responses to AZD1222 COVID-19 vaccine. Profiling relied on immunoSEQ multiplex PCR, and the TCRdb table lists in-frame clones only, not all of them. The repertoire holds about 39,000 clones, with 90% as singletons. The specimen comprised peripheral blood, sampled 28 days after the second AZD1222 dose. These receptors were collected from an adult who received the AZD1222 COVID-19 vaccine.

CDR3 loop: CASSRSRQLEHF. CDR3 bases: TGCGCCAGCAGTCGTTCAAGGCAGCTGGAGCATTTT. The genes are TRBV23-1 and TRBJ1-5; D is unclear. TRBV23-1 is sorted into the ORF group, with uncertain function. This CDR3 comprises 12 residues. Trimming left V 4 bases short and J 14 bases short, with 15 bases between.

This chain connects TRBV28 to TRBJ2-5; 9 bases are a match to TRBD2. Germline loops: CDR1 MDHEN, CDR2 SYDVKM. This CDR3 has 16 residues. Losses at the gene ends were 3 bases for V and 2 bases for J; bases not matched to a gene: 7. The CDR3, as DNA: TGTGCCAGCAGTTTTGGTAGCGGGGGTTTACAAGAGACCCAGTACTTC. Residues: CASSFGSGGLQETQYF. The whole variable domain, remainder taken from reference TRBV28 and TRBJ2-5, is DVKVTQSSRYLVKRTGEKVFLECVQDMDHENMFWYRQDPGLGLRLIYFSYDVKMKEKGDIPEGYSVSREKKERFSLILESASTNQTSMYLCASSFGSGGLQETQYFGPGTRLLVL.

The V gene is TRBV19, the J gene TRBJ2-2; weak D call: TRBD1 (5 bases). Germline CDR1 and CDR2: LNHDA and SQIVND (reference sequence). Trimming cost V 5 bases and J 1 base, with 11 bases left between them. This CDR3 has 15 residues. Here the CDR3 DNA reads TGTGCCAGTAGTCCCGTGACAGTGAACACCGGGGAGCTGTTTTTT. This translates into CASSPVTVNTGELFF.

This clone was detected only a few times. The chain joins TRBV11-3 to TRBJ1-1; D is possibly TRBD1 (5 bases). Germline assignment: CDR1 SGHNT and CDR2 YENEEA. The CDR3 consists of 15 residues. The germline V and J ends were trimmed by 1 base and 2 bases, with 11 bases remaining between them. Here the CDR3 reads CASSLGAGRNTEAFF. In DNA, the CDR3 is TGTGCCAGCAGCTTAGGCGCAGGGAGAAACACTGAAGCTTTCTTT.

The chain carries TRBV6-2 or TRBV6-3 and TRBJ2-1, with a tentative D call TRBD1 (6 bases). Germline values: CDR1 MNHEY, CDR2 SVGEGT. There are 15 residues in the CDR3. The V and J ends lost 7 bases and 2 bases respectively, with 15 bases between them. CDR3 DNA sequence: TGTGCCAGCAACCCCCGGCAGGGGACCTACAATGAGCAGTTCTTC. Encoded protein: CASNPRQGTYNEQFF.

The V and J genes are TRBV28 and TRBJ1-2; D may be TRBD1 (6 bases). CDR1 is MDHEN, CDR2 SYDVKM, per germline. The ends were cut back, 6 bases at V and 0 bases at J, with 14 bases in the middle. This CDR3 spans 15 amino acids. CDR3 in DNA: TGTGCCAGCAGGGGTCCGGGACAAACTAACTATGGCTACACCTTC. The encoded protein is CASRGPGQTNYGYTF.

This clone was seen only a few times. J is TRBJ2-7 and V is TRBV7-8; 7 bases map to TRBD1. This CDR3 is 13 amino acids long. Germline V gene sequence: CDR1 SGHVS, CDR2 FQNEAQ. The V segment lost 7 bases and the J segment 5 bases; nucleotides outside the gene matches: 8. CDR3 protein: CASNPTGFDEQYF. In DNA, the CDR3 is TGTGCCAGCAACCCGACAGGGTTTGACGAGCAGTACTTC.

The chain uses TRBV10-1 and TRBJ2-5, with a weak D call TRBD2 (7 bases). V gave up 5 bases and J gave up 1 base, with 11 bases separating them. Germline values: CDR1 WNHNN, CDR2 SYGVQD (reference sequence). This CDR3 region has 14 residues. CDR3 DNA sequence: TGCGCCAGCAGTAACGGGGGGCCCCAAGAGACCCAGTACTTC. This codes for CASSNGGPQETQYF.

V gene TRBV3-1 (or the pseudogene TRBV3-2) combines with J gene TRBJ1-2; 7 bases agree with TRBD1. V shed 0 bases, J shed 4 bases, and the junction held 17 bases outside the gene matches. The CDR3 is 19 amino acids. Germline assignment: CDR1 LGHDT and CDR2 YNNKEL (reference sequence). The CDR3 nucleotides read TGTGCCAGCAGCCAAGATCAGCTCGGGACAGCCACGGCCGTCTATGGCTACACCTTC. It specifies CASSQDQLGTATAVYGYTF.

V is TRBV7-2 and J is TRBJ2-1, with D unclear. This CDR3 contains 14 residues. Germline assignment: CDR1 SGHTA and CDR2 FQGNSA. Trimming pared 2 bases from V and 5 bases from J, leaving 10 bases between. The CDR3 DNA is TGTGCCAGCAGCTTAAGCTGGTTGAACAATGAGCAGTTCTTC. This gives the protein CASSLSWLNNEQFF.

In DNA form, the CDR3 reads TGTGCCAGCAGTTCTCAGGACTCGGCGCAGCCCCAGCATTTT. Amino acid sequence: CASSSQDSAQPQHF. The chain is built from TRBV6-5 and TRBJ1-5; D is ambiguous. The CDR3 is 14 amino acids. The germline gives CDR1 MNHEY, CDR2 SVGAGI. V was cut by 4 bases and J by 7 bases, with 14 bases left in between.

V gene TRBV9 combines with J gene TRBJ1-2; no definite D call. CDR1 and CDR2 from the germline V gene are SGDLS and YYNGEE. V lost 0 bases and J lost 8, with 17 bases in between. The CDR3 covers 15 residues. This CDR3 is CASSVVAAGSGGYTF. DNA of the CDR3: TGTGCCAGCAGCGTAGTTGCCGCGGGTAGTGGCGGCTACACCTTC.

The chain carries TRBV7-9 and TRBJ1-1, with a possible D match to TRBD1 (6 bases). The CDR3 runs to 18 residues. Germline-derived CDR1 and CDR2 are SEHNR and FQNEAQ (reference sequence). V was clipped by 5 bases and J by 4 bases, with 26 bases between them. The CDR3 is CASSRGGGTPPRSTEAFF. CDR3 nucleotides: TGTGCCAGCAGCCGAGGTGGGGGCACTCCCCCTAGGAGCACTGAAGCTTTCTTT.

The chain couples TRBV10-3 to TRBJ2-3; D possibly uses TRBD1 or TRBD2 (5 bases each). Between the trimmed V and J ends, which lost 10 bases and 1 base, there was a span of 15 bases. Germline V gives CDR1 ENHRY, CDR2 SYGVKD. The CDR3 length is 14 residues. The CDR3: CATSNEGRTDTQYF. DNA of the CDR3: TGTGCCACTTCGAACGAGGGACGCACAGATACGCAGTATTTT.

The J gene is TRBJ2-3, the V gene TRBV10-3; 11 bases agree with TRBD1. Looked up from germline, CDR1 is ENHRY and CDR2 is SYGVKD. The CDR3 covers 17 residues. V lost 7 bases to trimming and J lost 1 base; unmatched junction nucleotides: 10. For the CDR3, the DNA is TGTGCCATCAAAAAAACCTTGGGACAGGGGGGCACAGATACGCAGTATTTT. The encoded protein is CAIKKTLGQGGTDTQYF.

The chain links TRBV6-6 to TRBJ2-7, with 8 bases that match TRBD1. Losses at the gene ends were 5 bases for V and 5 bases for J; bases not matched to a gene: 11. Germline V gives CDR1 MNHNY, CDR2 SVGAGI (reference sequence). CDR3 length: 15 residues. DNA of the CDR3: TGTGCCAGCAGTGCTCGAGGACAGGGTGGGAACGAGCAGTACTTC. As protein: CASSARGQGGNEQYF.

The chain links TRBV11-2 to TRBJ2-1, with 8 bases lining up with TRBD2. This CDR3 contains 14 residues. The germline gives CDR1 SGHAT, CDR2 FQNNGV. V shed 4 bases, J shed 6 bases, and the junction held 5 bases outside the gene matches. Here the CDR3 reads CASSSSGPINEQFF. Written as DNA, the CDR3 is TGTGCCAGCAGCTCTAGCGGGCCCATCAATGAGCAGTTCTTC.

J is TRBJ1-1 and V is TRBV6-1; unclear D gene. CDR3 length: 10 amino acids. V gave up 1 base and J gave up 10 bases, with 4 bases separating them. Per the germline V gene, CDR1 is MNHNS and CDR2 is SASEGT. DNA of the CDR3: TGTGCCAGCAGTGAAGATAGAGCTTTCTTT. Amino acids: CASSEDRAFF.

The genes are TRBV19 and TRBJ1-1; tentatively, D is TRBD1 (5 bases). Germline-derived CDR1 and CDR2 are LNHDA and SQIVND (reference sequence). The V gene lost 3 bases and the J gene lost 4 bases, with 9 bases spanning the gap. The CDR3 length is 13 residues. The DNA for the CDR3 is TGTGCCAGTAGTATGTCAAGGGGCACTGAAGCTTTCTTT. Translated: CASSMSRGTEAFF.

This clone was observed a few times. The chain couples TRBV9 to TRBJ1-2, with D possibly being TRBD1 (5 bases). Germline CDR1 reads SGDLS; CDR2 reads YYNGEE. CDR3 length: 15 amino acids. Trimming pared 3 bases from V and 1 base from J, leaving 13 bases between. In DNA, the CDR3 is TGTGCCAGCAGCGCCGGGGATGGGGGTAACTATGGCTACACCTTC. Protein sequence: CASSAGDGGNYGYTF.

This chain links TRBV6-5 with TRBJ2-7, with 7 bases that match TRBD2. The CDR3 has 13 residues. V was pared by 5 bases and J by 7 bases, with 8 bases of the junction left unmatched. Germline V gene sequence: CDR1 MNHEY, CDR2 SVGAGI. CDR3 coding DNA: TGTGCCAGCAGTCAGCGGGGAGCAGGTGAGCAGTACTTC. It translates to CASSQRGAGEQYF.

The chain carries TRBV19 and TRBJ2-3; a possible D gene is TRBD1 (6 bases). Trimming stripped 2 bases from V and 0 bases from J, with 12 bases between. There are 16 residues in the CDR3. CDR1 is LNHDA and CDR2 is SQIVND in the germline V gene (reference sequence). The CDR3 reads CASSIFGGPSTDTQYF. The CDR3, as DNA: TGTGCCAGTAGTATATTTGGGGGCCCTAGCACAGATACGCAGTATTTT.

The J gene is TRBJ2-1, the V gene TRBV9; TRBD2 matches at 8 bases. CDR1 and CDR2 from the germline V gene are SGDLS and YYNGEE. V gave up 4 bases and J gave up 5 bases; unmatched junction bases: 8. The CDR3 contains 15 residues. The DNA for the CDR3 is TGTGCCAGCAGCTTCACGGGACTAGGCAACAATGAGCAGTTCTTC. Its translation is CASSFTGLGNNEQFF.

This clone was detected only a few times. The rearrangement joins TRBV19 to TRBJ2-2, with D possibly TRBD2 on 7 matching bases. V was clipped by 5 bases and J by 5 bases, with 15 bases between them. Germline CDR1 LNHDA, CDR2 SQIVND (reference sequence). The CDR3 is 15 residues long. CDR3 nucleotide sequence: TGTGCCAGTAGTCCCGGGGGGCGGAGGACCGGGGAGCTGTTTTTT. It yields the protein CASSPGGRRTGELFF.

The chain is built from TRBV19 and TRBJ1-2; maybe TRBD1 (5 bases). This CDR3 spans 14 amino acids. Germline V gives CDR1 LNHDA, CDR2 SQIVND (reference sequence). Between the trimmed V and J ends, which lost 3 bases and 6 bases, there was a span of 14 bases. DNA of the CDR3: TGTGCCAGTAGTATGCTCGGGACTGTCGATGGCTACACCTTC. Its translation is CASSMLGTVDGYTF.